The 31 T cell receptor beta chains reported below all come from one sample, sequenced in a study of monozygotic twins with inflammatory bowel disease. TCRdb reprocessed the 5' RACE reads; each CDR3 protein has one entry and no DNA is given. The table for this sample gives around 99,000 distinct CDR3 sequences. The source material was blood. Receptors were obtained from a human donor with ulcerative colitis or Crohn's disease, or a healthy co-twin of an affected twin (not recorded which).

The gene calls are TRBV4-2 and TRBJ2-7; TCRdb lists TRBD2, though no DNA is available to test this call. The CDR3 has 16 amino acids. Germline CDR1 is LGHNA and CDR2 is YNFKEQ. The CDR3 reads CASSQEGGLATYEQYF.

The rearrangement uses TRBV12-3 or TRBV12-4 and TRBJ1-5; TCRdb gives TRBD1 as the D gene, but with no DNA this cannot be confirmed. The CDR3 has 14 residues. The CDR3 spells CASSKGQGNQPQHF.

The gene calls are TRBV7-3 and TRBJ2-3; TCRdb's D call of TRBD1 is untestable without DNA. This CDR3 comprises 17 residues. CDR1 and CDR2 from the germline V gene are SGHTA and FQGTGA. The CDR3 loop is CASSLTGALRRTDTQYF.

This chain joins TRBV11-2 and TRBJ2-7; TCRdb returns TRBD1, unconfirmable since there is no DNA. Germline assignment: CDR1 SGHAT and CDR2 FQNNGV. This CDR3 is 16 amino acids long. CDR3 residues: CASSLQGVRLPYEQYF.

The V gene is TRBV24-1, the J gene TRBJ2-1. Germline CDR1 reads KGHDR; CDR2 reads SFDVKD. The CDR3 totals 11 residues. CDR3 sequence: CATRGNNEQFF.

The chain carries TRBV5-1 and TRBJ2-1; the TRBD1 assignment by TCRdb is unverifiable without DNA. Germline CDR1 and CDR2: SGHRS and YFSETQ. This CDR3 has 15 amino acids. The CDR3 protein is CASSLGTGNLNEQFF. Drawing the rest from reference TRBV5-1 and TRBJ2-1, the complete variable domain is KAGVTQTPRYLIKTRGQQVTLSCSPISGHRSVSWYQQTPGQGLQFLFEYFSETQRNKGNFPGRFSGRQFSNSRSEMNVSTLELGDSALYLCASSLGTGNLNEQFFGPGTRLTVL.

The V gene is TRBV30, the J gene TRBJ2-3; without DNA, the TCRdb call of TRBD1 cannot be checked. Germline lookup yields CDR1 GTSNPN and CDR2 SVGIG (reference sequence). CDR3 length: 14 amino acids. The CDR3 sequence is CAWTLQGNTDTQYF. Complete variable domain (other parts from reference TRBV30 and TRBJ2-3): SQTIHQWPATLVQPVGSPLSLECTVEGTSNPNLYWYRQAAGRGLQLLFYSVGIGQISSEVPQNLSASRPQDRQFILSSKKLLLSDSGFYLCAWTLQGNTDTQYFGPGTRLTVL.

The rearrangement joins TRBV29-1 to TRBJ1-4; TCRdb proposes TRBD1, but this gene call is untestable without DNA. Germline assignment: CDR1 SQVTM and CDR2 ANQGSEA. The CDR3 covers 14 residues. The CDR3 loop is CSGGGGRAEEKLFF.

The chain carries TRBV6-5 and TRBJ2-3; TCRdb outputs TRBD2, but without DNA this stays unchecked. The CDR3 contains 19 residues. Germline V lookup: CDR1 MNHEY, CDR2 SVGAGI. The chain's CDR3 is CASSYSFTSGGAGTDTQYF.

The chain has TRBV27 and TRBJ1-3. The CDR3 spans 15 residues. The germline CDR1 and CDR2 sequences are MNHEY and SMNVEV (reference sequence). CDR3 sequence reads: CASSLAGNSGNTIYF.

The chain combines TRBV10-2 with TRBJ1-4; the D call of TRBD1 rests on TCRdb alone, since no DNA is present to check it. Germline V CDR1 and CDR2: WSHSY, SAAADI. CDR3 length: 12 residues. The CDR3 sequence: CASSPRTEELFF.

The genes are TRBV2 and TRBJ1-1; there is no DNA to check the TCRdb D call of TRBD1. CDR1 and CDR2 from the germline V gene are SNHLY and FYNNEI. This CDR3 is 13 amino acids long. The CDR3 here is CASSGTGLTEAFF.

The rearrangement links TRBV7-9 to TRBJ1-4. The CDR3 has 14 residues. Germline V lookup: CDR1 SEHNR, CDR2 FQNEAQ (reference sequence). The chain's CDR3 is CASTINAANEKLFF.

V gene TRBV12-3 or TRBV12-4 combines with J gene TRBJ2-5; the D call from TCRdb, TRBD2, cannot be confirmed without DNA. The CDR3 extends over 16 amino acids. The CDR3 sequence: CASTPTSGVFQETQYF.

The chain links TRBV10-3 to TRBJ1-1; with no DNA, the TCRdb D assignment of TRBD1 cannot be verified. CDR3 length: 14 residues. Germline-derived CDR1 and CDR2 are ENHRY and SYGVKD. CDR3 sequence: CAISPDRGSTEAFF.

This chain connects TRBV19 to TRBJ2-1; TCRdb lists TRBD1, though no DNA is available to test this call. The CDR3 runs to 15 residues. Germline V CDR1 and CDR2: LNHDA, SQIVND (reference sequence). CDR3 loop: CASSIRDRGHGEQFF. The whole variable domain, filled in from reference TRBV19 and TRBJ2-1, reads DGGITQSPKYLFRKEGQNVTLSCEQNLNHDAMYWYRQDPGQGLRLIYYSQIVNDFQKGDIAEGYSVSREKKESFPLTVTSAQKNPTAFYLCASSIRDRGHGEQFFGPGTRLTVL.

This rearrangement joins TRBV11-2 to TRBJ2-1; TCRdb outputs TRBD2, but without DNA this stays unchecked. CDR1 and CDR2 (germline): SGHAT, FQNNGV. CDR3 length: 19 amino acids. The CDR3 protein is CASSRPAGRESRSYNEQFF.

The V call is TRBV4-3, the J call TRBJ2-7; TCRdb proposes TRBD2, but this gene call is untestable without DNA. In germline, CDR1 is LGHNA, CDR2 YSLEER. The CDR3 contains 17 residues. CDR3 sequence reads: CASSLRLTSGPSYEQYF.

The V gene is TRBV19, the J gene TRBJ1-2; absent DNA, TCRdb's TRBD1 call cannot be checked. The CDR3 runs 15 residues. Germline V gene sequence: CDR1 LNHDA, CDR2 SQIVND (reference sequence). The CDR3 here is CASTRDRGPNYGYTF.

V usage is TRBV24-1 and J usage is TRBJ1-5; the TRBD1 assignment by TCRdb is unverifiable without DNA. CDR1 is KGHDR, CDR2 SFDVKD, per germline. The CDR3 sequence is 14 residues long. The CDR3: CATSDHDRDQPQHF.

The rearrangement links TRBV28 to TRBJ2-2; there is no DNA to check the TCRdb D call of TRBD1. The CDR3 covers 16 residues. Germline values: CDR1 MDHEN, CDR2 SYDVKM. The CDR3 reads CASSFRLPGAPGELFF.

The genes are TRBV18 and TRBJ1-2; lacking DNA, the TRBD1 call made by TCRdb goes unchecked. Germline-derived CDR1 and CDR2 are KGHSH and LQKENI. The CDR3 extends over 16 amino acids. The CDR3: CASSPFAGEANYGYTF.

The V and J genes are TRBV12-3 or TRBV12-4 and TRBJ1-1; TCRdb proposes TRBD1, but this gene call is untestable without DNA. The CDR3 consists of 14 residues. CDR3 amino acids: CASILFQGDTEAFF.

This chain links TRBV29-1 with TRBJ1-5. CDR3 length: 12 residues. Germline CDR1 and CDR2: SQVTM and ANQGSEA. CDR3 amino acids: CSACLGNQPQHF.

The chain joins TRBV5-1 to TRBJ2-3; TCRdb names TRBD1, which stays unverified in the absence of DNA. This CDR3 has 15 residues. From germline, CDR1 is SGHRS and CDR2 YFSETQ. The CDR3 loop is CASSLASGAADTQYF.

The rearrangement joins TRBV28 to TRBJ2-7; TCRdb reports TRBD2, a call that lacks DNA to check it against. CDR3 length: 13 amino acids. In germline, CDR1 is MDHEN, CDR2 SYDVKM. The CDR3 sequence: CASSPPETYEQYF. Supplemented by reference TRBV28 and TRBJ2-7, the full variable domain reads DVKVTQSSRYLVKRTGEKVFLECVQDMDHENMFWYRQDPGLGLRLIYFSYDVKMKEKGDIPEGYSVSREKKERFSLILESASTNQTSMYLCASSPPETYEQYFGPGTRLTVT.

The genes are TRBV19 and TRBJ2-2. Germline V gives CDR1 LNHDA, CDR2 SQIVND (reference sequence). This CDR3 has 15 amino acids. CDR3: CASSINTMNTGELFF.

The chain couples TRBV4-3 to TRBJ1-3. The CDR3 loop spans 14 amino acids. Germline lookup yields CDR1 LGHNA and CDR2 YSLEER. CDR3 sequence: CASSQGFFGNTIYF.

Here the CDR3 reads CASSFDRGHYNEQFF. V and J are TRBV27 and TRBJ2-1; TCRdb lists TRBD1, though no DNA is available to test this call. This CDR3 has 15 amino acids. Germline V gives CDR1 MNHEY, CDR2 SMNVEV (reference sequence).

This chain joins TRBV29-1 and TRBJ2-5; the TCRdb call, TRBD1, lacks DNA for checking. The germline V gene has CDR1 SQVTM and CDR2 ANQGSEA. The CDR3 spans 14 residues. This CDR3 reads CSVSPGGARETQYF.

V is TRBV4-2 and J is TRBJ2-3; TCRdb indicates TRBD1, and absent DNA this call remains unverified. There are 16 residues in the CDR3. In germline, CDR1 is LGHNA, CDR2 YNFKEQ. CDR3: CASSQDWTSGGTRQYF.